These 32 T cell receptor beta chains came from one sample sequenced in a study of cytomegalovirus exposure and HLA in healthy donors. The PCR made use of 60 Vbeta and 13 Jbeta primers. Assay used: immunoSEQ multiplex PCR; TCRdb lists only in-frame clones, some missing. The table shows more than 95,000 clones, with around four fifths occurring only once. The sequenced material came from PBMCs. The receptors shown here come from a middle-aged woman in good health and CMV-seropositive.

The V gene is TRBV7-9, the J gene TRBJ2-7; TRBD1 agrees at 12 bases. The length of the CDR3 is 16 residues. Germline V gene sequence: CDR1 SEHNR, CDR2 FQNEAQ (reference sequence). V lost 3 bases, J lost 5 bases, and 8 bases stayed unmatched. The CDR3 sequence: CASSFSGTGGFHEQYF. The CDR3 DNA follows: TGTGCCAGCAGCTTCAGCGGGACAGGGGGCTTCCACGAGCAGTACTTC.

With regard to this clone: The junction does not match germline at one end; this may be a read error. The chain has TRBV7-9 and TRBJ2-1; D is unresolved. The length of the CDR3 is 12 residues. Germline loops: CDR1 SEHNR, CDR2 FQNEAQ (reference sequence). The chain's CDR3 is CSSSLFPVEQFF. DNA of the CDR3: TGTTCCAGCAGCTTGTTCCCAGTTGAGCAGTTCTTC.

The chain joins TRBV7-9 to TRBJ2-2; weak D call: TRBD1 (5 bases). V lost 6 bases to trimming and J lost 6 bases, with 17 bases between them. CDR3 length equals 15 residues. The germline gives CDR1 SEHNR, CDR2 FQNEAQ (reference sequence). The CDR3 region has the DNA TGTGCCAGCAGACCAGGGCCCACGAGCGCCGGGGAGCTGTTTTTT. This encodes CASRPGPTSAGELFF.

The chain couples TRBV28 to TRBJ2-3; TRBD1 matches at 9 bases. The J segment lost 2 bases and the V segment lost 6 bases, leaving 3 bases of the junction unmatched. CDR3 length equals 14 residues. The germline gives CDR1 MDHEN, CDR2 SYDVKM. The CDR3 region has the DNA TGTGCCAGCAGCGGACAGGGGATCACAGATACGCAGTATTTT. It is translated as CASSGQGITDTQYF.

This sequence joins TRBV2 and TRBJ1-3, with 8 bases fitting TRBD1. V was pared by 5 bases and J by 7 bases, with 7 bases of the junction left unmatched. Per germline, CDR1 SNHLY and CDR2 FYNNEI. The CDR3 runs to 14 residues. CDR3 residues: CASSLTGDFNTIYF. The CDR3 DNA is TGTGCCAGCAGTTTGACAGGGGACTTTAACACCATATATTTT.

The gene calls are TRBV5-4 and TRBJ1-2; the D gene is possibly TRBD1 (5 bases). Germline CDR1 reads SGHNT; CDR2 reads YYREEE (reference sequence). Trimming pared 1 base from V and 4 bases from J, leaving 11 bases between. The CDR3 contains 14 residues. CDR3 sequence (DNA): TGTGCCAGCAGCTTGTTGGGGGGTGTCTATGGCTACACCTTC. Its translation: CASSLLGGVYGYTF.

The chain is built from TRBV28 and TRBJ1-2, with no clear D. Germline V gene data show CDR1 as MDHEN and CDR2 as SYDVKM. This CDR3 is built from 13 residues. Deletions cut 3 bases from V and 2 bases from J, with 7 bases between. In DNA, the CDR3 is TGTGCCAGCAGTTTTTTCCAGAACTATGGCTACACCTTC. It translates to CASSFFQNYGYTF.

This chain joins TRBV5-1 and TRBJ2-7; 11 bases fit TRBD2. The CDR3 is 15 amino acids. CDR1 is SGHRS, CDR2 YFSETQ, per germline. V was pared by 0 bases and J by 2 bases, with 1 base of the junction left unmatched. CDR3 sequence: CASSLVTSGTYEQYF. The CDR3 DNA reads TGCGCCAGCAGCTTGGTGACTAGCGGGACCTACGAGCAGTACTTC.

V is TRBV7-9 and J is TRBJ1-1; D is undetermined. Germline-derived CDR1 and CDR2 are SEHNR and FQNEAQ (reference sequence). V was cut by 6 bases and J by 2 bases, with 10 bases left in between. The CDR3 covers 13 residues. This chain's CDR3 is CASRFWANTEAFF. CDR3 nucleotide sequence: TGTGCCAGCAGGTTTTGGGCTAACACTGAAGCTTTCTTT.

This chain connects TRBV10-3 to TRBJ2-2; weak D call: TRBD1 (5 bases). The V gene lost 7 bases and the J gene lost 0 bases, with 15 bases spanning the gap. Germline V gene lookup returns CDR1 ENHRY and CDR2 SYGVKD. The CDR3 runs 16 residues. The CDR3 sequence: CAIKQGREANTGELFF. CDR3 DNA: TGTGCCATCAAGCAGGGCCGAGAAGCGAACACCGGGGAGCTGTTTTTT.

The chain uses TRBV12-5 and TRBJ2-5, with 8 nucleotides matching TRBD2. Germline assignment: CDR1 LGHNT and CDR2 FRNRAP. V lost 2 bases and J lost 5; bases outside the gene matches: 13. The CDR3 runs to 17 residues. CDR3 nucleotide sequence: TGTGCTAGTGGTTTGTCGCCTTTAGCGGGACCGGGGGAGACCCAGTACTTC. Translated: CASGLSPLAGPGETQYF.

This sequence joins TRBV2 and TRBJ2-3, with TRBD1 identical over 8 bases. This CDR3 has 16 residues. V was pared by 5 bases and J by 0 bases, with 7 bases of the junction left unmatched. Per the germline V gene, CDR1 is SNHLY and CDR2 is FYNNEI. The CDR3 reads CASSSPGGWSTDTQYF. CDR3 bases: TGTGCCAGCAGTTCCCCAGGGGGCTGGAGCACAGATACGCAGTATTTT.

The genes are TRBV2 and TRBJ1-2; D remains unclear. Germline CDR1 and CDR2: SNHLY and FYNNEI. Trimming removed 7 bases at V and 2 bases at J, with 11 bases between. The CDR3 extends over 13 amino acids. Here the CDR3 reads CASNAGMNYGYTF. CDR3 DNA: TGTGCCAGCAACGCCGGGATGAACTATGGCTACACCTTC.

CDR3 DNA: TGCGCCAGCAAATTTCTAGCGGGTGCTTACGAGCAGTACTTC. Amino acid sequence: CASKFLAGAYEQYF. This sequence joins TRBV5-1 and TRBJ2-7; TRBD2 matches 8 bases. From germline, CDR1 is SGHRS and CDR2 YFSETQ. With V trimmed by 6 bases and J by 4 bases, 9 bases remained unmatched. The CDR3 length is 14 residues. The whole variable domain, remainder taken from reference TRBV5-1 and TRBJ2-7, is KAGVTQTPRYLIKTRGQQVTLSCSPISGHRSVSWYQQTPGQGLQFLFEYFSETQRNKGNFPGRFSGRQFSNSRSEMNVSTLELGDSALYLCASKFLAGAYEQYFGPGTRLTVT.

The V and J genes are TRBV21-1 and TRBJ2-7; the DNA was not compared with TRBD2, the D call given in the table. TRBV21-1 is an annotated pseudogene. The CDR3 contains 15 residues. CDR3 DNA sequence: TGTGCCAGCAGCACCTCCCGGGGGGGCAGCGACGAGCAGTACTTC. It specifies CASSTSRGGSDEQYF.

The V gene is TRBV27, the J gene TRBJ2-7, with TRBD2 matching over 11 bases. The trim removed 5 bases at V and 7 bases at J, leaving 13 bases unmatched. This CDR3 is built from 16 residues. Germline loops: CDR1 MNHEY, CDR2 SMNVEV (reference sequence). Written as DNA, the CDR3 is TGTGCCAGCAGTCCAGGACTAGCGGGCCTCCGGGGGGAGCAGTACTTC. Translation: CASSPGLAGLRGEQYF.

This clone was counted only a few times. The chain's CDR3 is CASSLGRGLATEAFF. As DNA, the CDR3 is TGTGCCAGCAGTTTAGGCAGGGGGCTGGCCACTGAAGCTTTCTTT. The genes are TRBV28 and TRBJ1-1; 8 nucleotides match TRBD1. Germline V gene data show CDR1 as MDHEN and CDR2 as SYDVKM. The CDR3 runs to 15 residues. V shed 2 bases and J 4 bases; nucleotides not matched to a gene: 6. The complete variable domain, with remaining parts taken from reference TRBV28 and TRBJ1-1, reads DVKVTQSSRYLVKRTGEKVFLECVQDMDHENMFWYRQDPGLGLRLIYFSYDVKMKEKGDIPEGYSVSREKKERFSLILESASTNQTSMYLCASSLGRGLATEAFFGQGTRLTVV.

The J gene is TRBJ2-7, the V gene TRBV4-2; maybe TRBD2 (6 bases). The CDR3 covers 16 residues. Per the germline V gene, CDR1 is LGHNA and CDR2 is YNFKEQ. The ends were cut back, 0 bases at V and 2 bases at J, with 14 bases in the middle. This chain's CDR3 is CASSQEWDGGTYEQYF. The CDR3 DNA follows: TGTGCCAGCAGCCAAGAGTGGGACGGGGGTACCTACGAGCAGTACTTC.

The CDR3 loop is CASSLGELQETQYF. DNA of the CDR3: TGCGCCAGCAGCTTGGGGGAGCTTCAAGAGACCCAGTACTTC. The chain joins TRBV5-1 to TRBJ2-5, with D tentatively TRBD2 (5 bases). Between the trimmed V and J ends, which lost 0 bases and 2 bases, there was a span of 8 bases. CDR1 SGHRS and CDR2 YFSETQ come from the germline V gene. The CDR3 consists of 14 residues.

The genes are TRBV5-6 and TRBJ2-7; the match to TRBD1 covers 10 bases. Germline-derived CDR1 and CDR2 are SGHDT and YYEEEE. With V trimmed by 4 bases and J by 5 bases, 9 bases remained unmatched. This CDR3 is 15 amino acids long. CDR3 sequence (DNA): TGTGCCAGCAGCCGACCCGGGACAGGGGTCCACGAGCAGTACTTC. Amino acid sequence: CASSRPGTGVHEQYF.

The gene calls are TRBV28 and TRBJ2-5, with 7 bases aligning to TRBD2. CDR1 and CDR2 from the germline V gene are MDHEN and SYDVKM. The V segment lost 2 bases and the J segment 3 bases; nucleotides outside the gene matches: 9. This CDR3 is built from 16 residues. CDR3 in DNA: TGTGCCAGCAGTTTAAGAACCTGGGCGGGAGAAGAGACCCAGTACTTC. Its protein is CASSLRTWAGEETQYF.

The chain carries TRBV6-1 and TRBJ2-7; 10 bases are shared with TRBD1. The CDR3 is 13 residues long. Germline V CDR1 and CDR2: MNHNS, SASEGT. V gave up 5 bases and J gave up 7 bases; unmatched junction bases: 5. The CDR3 protein is CASSRQGAGEQYF. As DNA, the CDR3 is TGTGCCAGCAGTCGACAGGGGGCAGGAGAGCAGTACTTC.

The chain recombines TRBV6-6 with TRBJ1-5, with TRBD1 matching over 10 bases. CDR3 length: 15 amino acids. Germline assignment: CDR1 MNHNY and CDR2 SVGAGI (reference sequence). J gave up 4 bases and V 7 bases, and 7 bases lay outside the gene matches. CDR3: CASIKDRGFNQPQHF. The CDR3 DNA reads as TGTGCCAGCATTAAGGACAGGGGGTTTAATCAGCCCCAGCATTTT.

This clone was found a few times. The chain carries TRBV10-2 and TRBJ1-2; TRBD1 agrees at 7 bases. The CDR3 covers 14 residues. Germline values: CDR1 WSHSY, CDR2 SAAADI. V lost 6 bases to trimming and J lost 3 bases; unmatched junction nucleotides: 7. The CDR3 coding sequence is TGCGCCAGCAGCCTGGGAGACAGGGACTATGGCTACACCTTC. Protein product: CASSLGDRDYGYTF.

The genes are TRBV6-1 and TRBJ1-5, with TRBD1 matching over 12 bases. V trimming: 5 bases; J trimming: 0 bases; junction bases outside the gene matches: 11. This CDR3 region has 19 residues. Germline V gene lookup returns CDR1 MNHNS and CDR2 SASEGT. CDR3 nucleotides: TGTGCCAGCAGTAAAGGGACAGGGGGCTTTTTTTATAGCAATCAGCCCCAGCATTTT. Amino acids: CASSKGTGGFFYSNQPQHF.

This chain joins TRBV18 and TRBJ2-7, with 7 nucleotides matching TRBD2. CDR1 KGHSH and CDR2 LQKENI come from the germline V gene. V trimming: 1 base; J trimming: 1 base; junction bases outside the gene matches: 4. The CDR3 has 15 amino acids. The CDR3 sequence is CASSPRVGGSYEQYF. CDR3 DNA sequence: TGTGCCAGCTCACCACGGGTCGGGGGGTCCTACGAGCAGTACTTC.

With respect to this clone: Germline and junction disagree at one end, which may indicate a read error. DNA of the CDR3: TGCGCCAGCAGCTTGGGACGGGAGAGCACCTGGGAGCTGTTTTTT. It specifies CASSLGRESTWELFF. V gene TRBV5-1 combines with J gene TRBJ2-2, with D perhaps TRBD2 (6 bases). The germline V gene encodes CDR1 SGHRS and CDR2 YFSETQ. This CDR3 region has 15 residues.

The rearrangement joins TRBV7-9 to TRBJ1-1; D not certain. CDR1 and CDR2 (germline): SEHNR, FQNEAQ (reference sequence). Trimming stripped 5 bases from V and 5 bases from J, with 12 bases between. The CDR3 consists of 13 residues. The CDR3 DNA reads TGTGCCAGCAGCCTCGGGAGCGGGACTGAAGCTTTCTTT. This sequence encodes CASSLGSGTEAFF.

The chain has TRBV11-3 and TRBJ2-2; 11 positions match TRBD2. Germline-derived CDR1 and CDR2 are SGHNT and YENEEA. The CDR3 runs to 16 residues. Trimming took 6 bases from V and 1 from J; bases not matched to a gene: 4. The CDR3 loop is CASRPGLAVNTGELFF. As DNA, the CDR3 is TGTGCCAGCAGGCCGGGACTAGCGGTGAACACCGGGGAGCTGTTTTTT.

This clone has a handful of counts. This chain uses TRBV5-1 with TRBJ2-5; tentative D call: TRBD2 (7 bases). The V gene's germline CDR1 is SGHRS and CDR2 YFSETQ. V was trimmed by 0 bases and J by 2 bases, leaving 11 bases between them. The CDR3 runs to 15 residues. DNA for the CDR3: TGCGCCAGCAGCTTGGAGGGAGGGGGACAAGAGACCCAGTACTTC. Translation: CASSLEGGGQETQYF.

This rearrangement joins TRBV7-2 to TRBJ2-5, with TRBD2 identical over 14 bases. CDR1 and CDR2 (germline): SGHTA, FQGNSA. Trimming at V came to 5 bases and at J to 2 bases, leaving 10 bases not matched to a gene. This CDR3 has 18 residues. The CDR3 loop reads CASSLRTSGGLLQETQYF. In DNA form, the CDR3 reads TGTGCCAGCAGCCTTAGGACTAGCGGGGGGCTACTACAAGAGACCCAGTACTTC.

The rearrangement uses TRBV4-1 and TRBJ2-3, with D perhaps TRBD2 (6 bases). The CDR3 contains 11 residues. The V end was cut by 10 bases, the J end by 6 bases, with 11 bases between. The germline V gene encodes CDR1 MGHRA and CDR2 YSYEKL. The CDR3 protein is CATRLGDTQYF. The CDR3 nucleotides are TGCGCCACCCGACTAGGTGATACGCAGTATTTT.